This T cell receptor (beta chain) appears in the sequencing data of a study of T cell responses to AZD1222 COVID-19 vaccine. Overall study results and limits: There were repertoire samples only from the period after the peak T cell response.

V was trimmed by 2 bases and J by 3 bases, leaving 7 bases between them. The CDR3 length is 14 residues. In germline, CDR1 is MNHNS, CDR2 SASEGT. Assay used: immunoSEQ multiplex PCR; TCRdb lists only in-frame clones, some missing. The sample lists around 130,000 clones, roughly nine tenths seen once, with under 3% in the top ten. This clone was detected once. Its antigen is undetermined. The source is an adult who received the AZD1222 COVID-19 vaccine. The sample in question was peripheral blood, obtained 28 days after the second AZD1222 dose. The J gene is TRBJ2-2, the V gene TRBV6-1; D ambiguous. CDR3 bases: TGTGCCAGCAGTGAATTCCCGGACACCGGGGAGCTGTTTTTT. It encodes CASSEFPDTGELFF.